Below are 9 T cell receptor beta chains sequenced from a single sample in a study of cytomegalovirus exposure and HLA in healthy donors. Primers: 60 Vbeta forward and 13 Jbeta reverse. Clones were sequenced by immunoSEQ multiplex PCR, and TCRdb holds only the in-frame ones, with some missing. Here the sample spans around 170,000 clones, 71% being singletons. Sequenced sample: PBMCs. All receptors derive from a girl aged 5-17 years in good health and CMV-seronegative.

V and J are TRBV5-1 and TRBJ2-3, with TRBD1 as a possible D gene (6 bases). Per the germline V gene, CDR1 is SGHRS and CDR2 is YFSETQ. The CDR3 spans 15 residues. V was trimmed by 0 bases and J by 4 bases, leaving 12 bases between them. DNA for the CDR3: TGCGCCAGCAGCTTGGGCTACAGGGATGCAGATACGCAGTATTTT. Amino acid sequence: CASSLGYRDADTQYF.

The chain links TRBV15 to TRBJ2-1; no clear D. CDR1 is LNHNV and CDR2 is YYDKDF in the germline V gene (reference sequence). This CDR3 has 13 amino acids. With 1 base removed from V and 5 bases from J, the gap between germline ends came to 6 bases. The CDR3 DNA sequence: TGTGCCACCAGCAGAGGTCTTGACAATGAGCAGTTCTTC. Protein product: CATSRGLDNEQFF.

V usage is TRBV5-1 and J usage is TRBJ2-7; 7 nucleotides align to TRBD2. Unmatched junction bases numbered 3, after V lost 4 bases and J lost 2 bases. The CDR3 contains 13 residues. CDR1 and CDR2 (germline): SGHRS, YFSETQ. The chain's CDR3 is CASSRREAYEQYF. The CDR3, as DNA: TGCGCCAGCAGCCGACGGGAGGCCTACGAGCAGTACTTC.

The J gene is TRBJ1-6, the V gene TRBV9, with a weak D call TRBD1 (6 bases). Germline V gene sequence: CDR1 SGDLS, CDR2 YYNGEE. The CDR3 is 15 amino acids. V lost 4 bases, J lost 10 bases, and 18 bases lay in between. CDR3 nucleotide sequence: TGTGCCAGCAGCCAGGGGACCGGCGAGTGGTCACCCCTCCACTTT. It specifies CASSQGTGEWSPLHF.

The chain carries TRBV6-5 and TRBJ2-1, with D maybe TRBD1 (5 bases). The V end lost 0 bases, the J end lost 8 bases, and 14 bases lay between the germline ends. Germline-derived CDR1 and CDR2 are MNHEY and SVGAGI. This CDR3 contains 15 residues. CDR3 region: CASSYSIPGQHEQFF. The DNA for the CDR3 is TGTGCCAGCAGTTACTCGATCCCAGGGCAACATGAGCAGTTCTTC.

The chain joins TRBV7-9 to TRBJ2-5, with TRBD1 matching 8 bases. V gave up 7 bases and J gave up 2 bases; unmatched junction bases: 6. Per germline, CDR1 SEHNR and CDR2 FQNEAQ (reference sequence). This CDR3 has 14 residues. The CDR3 DNA reads TGTGCCAGCACCGAGGACAGGGAACAAGAGACCCAGTACTTC. Its protein is CASTEDREQETQYF. The whole variable domain, remainder taken from reference TRBV7-9 and TRBJ2-5, is DTGVSQNPRHKITKRGQNVTFRCDPISEHNRLYWYRQTLGQGPEFLTYFQNEAQLEKSRLLSDRFSAERPKGSFSTLEIQRTEQGDSAMYLCASTEDREQETQYFGPGTRLLVL.

The CDR3 sequence: CASSTNRGQGYTF. The CDR3, as DNA: TGTGCCAGCAGCACTAACAGGGGGCAAGGCTACACCTTC. The V call is TRBV9, the J call TRBJ1-2, with TRBD1 matching over 9 bases. With 4 bases clipped from V and 8 bases from J, the junction kept 6 bases outside the gene matches. Germline V gives CDR1 SGDLS, CDR2 YYNGEE. CDR3 length: 13 amino acids.

This clone was detected only once. This chain links TRBV6-1 with TRBJ1-5; 11 positions agree with TRBD1. Trimming took 4 bases from V and 1 from J; bases not matched to a gene: 0. CDR1 is MNHNS, CDR2 SASEGT, per germline. The CDR3 spans 15 residues. CDR3 coding DNA: TGTGCCAGCAGTGGGACAGGGGGCAGCAATCAGCCCCAGCATTTT. This codes for CASSGTGGSNQPQHF.

In its sample, this clone was seen a few times. The CDR3 here is CASSLRGSGNTIYF. The CDR3 region has the DNA TGTGCCAGCAGCTTACGAGGCTCTGGAAACACCATATATTTT. The chain uses TRBV5-5 and TRBJ1-3; D is unresolved. The CDR3 loop spans 14 amino acids. The germline V gene encodes CDR1 SGHKS and CDR2 YYEKEE (reference sequence). The germline V and J ends were trimmed by 2 bases and 0 bases, with 6 bases remaining between them.